This TCR beta chain appears in the sequencing data of a study of T cell responses to AZD1222 COVID-19 vaccine. Across the whole study: Pooled samples include second doses given at about 4 or 12 weeks. Broader study findings: Researchers report vaccine-associated CD4 TCRs spanning spike, with dominance at 160-218 and 743-854. Sampling that yielded the repertoires occurred only after the peak T cell response.

Note on this clone: Its antigen is not known.

Sequencing was performed with immunoSEQ multiplex PCR; in TCRdb, only in-frame clones are kept and a portion is missing. The repertoire holds 120,000 to 150,000 clones, with about 90% as singletons. The source is an adult in good health. Sample: peripheral blood, taken on day 0 of AZD1222 vaccination.

In DNA, the CDR3 is TGTGCCAGCAGCTTAGCTAGATCCGGGGAGCTGTTTTTT. Translating gives CASSLARSGELFF. The rearrangement links TRBV7-9 to TRBJ2-2; D call uncertain. The CDR3 covers 13 residues. The germline V and J ends were trimmed by 0 bases and 6 bases, with 5 bases remaining between them. Germline V gives CDR1 SEHNR, CDR2 FQNEAQ (reference sequence).